This paragraph covers one T cell receptor (beta chain) sequence. The antigen remains unidentified. PCR involved 60 Vbeta and 13 Jbeta primers. The method was immunoSEQ multiplex PCR; TCRdb's version includes in-frame clones alone and lacks a portion of them. The table lists about 60,000 clones, approximately 80% of them singletons. The sample belongs to a study of cytomegalovirus exposure and HLA in healthy donors. Study context: The 120 million or so unique TCR beta sequences, from 150 million to 200 million T cells, were found by an earlier analysis.

Overall study findings and caveats: Later analysis suggested links between common viral pathogens and several top significant clusters.

Material: PBMCs. This receptor was obtained from a male donor in good health and CMV-seronegative.

The CDR3 region has the DNA TGTGCCAGCAGTGAAGTTGATGGGGGGGCGGGCAATGAGCAGTTCTTC. Protein sequence: CASSEVDGGAGNEQFF. The rearrangement uses TRBV6-1 and TRBJ2-1; possibly TRBD2 for D (7 bases). CDR1 and CDR2 from the germline V gene are MNHNS and SASEGT. The V end was cut by 1 base, the J end by 6 bases, with 16 bases between. CDR3 length equals 16 residues.